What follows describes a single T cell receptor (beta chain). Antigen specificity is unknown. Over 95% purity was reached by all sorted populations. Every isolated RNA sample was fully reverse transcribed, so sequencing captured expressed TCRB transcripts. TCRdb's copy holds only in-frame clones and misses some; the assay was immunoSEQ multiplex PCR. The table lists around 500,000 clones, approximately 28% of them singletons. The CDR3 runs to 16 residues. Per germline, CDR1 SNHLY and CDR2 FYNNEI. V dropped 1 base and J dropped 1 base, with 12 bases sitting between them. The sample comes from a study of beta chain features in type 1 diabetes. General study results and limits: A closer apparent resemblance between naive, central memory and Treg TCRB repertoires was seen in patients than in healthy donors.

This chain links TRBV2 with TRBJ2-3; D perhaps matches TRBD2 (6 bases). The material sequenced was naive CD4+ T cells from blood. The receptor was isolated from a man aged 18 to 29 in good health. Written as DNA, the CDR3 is TGTGCCAGCAGTGAAGTTAGACTAGAGGGCACAGATACGCAGTATTTT. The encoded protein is CASSEVRLEGTDTQYF.